This T cell receptor beta chain came from a study of T cell repertoires in cytomegalovirus infection. Study-wide background: Both CMV infection and a matching HLA type were indicated by public TCR beta signatures.

Study-wide results and limits: Dominant in the ex vivo response were TCR beta clonotypes restricted by HLA-C and specific for CMV. CMV carriers having the relevant HLA were flagged by cumulative public TCR beta family frequency.

TCRdb re-analysed the reads in MiXCR, keeping a single row per CDR3 protein. Of 150,000 to 190,000 distinct CDR3 sequences detected, 20% to 25% appear once; the ten largest clones hold over 9.5%. This CDR3 region has 14 residues. This clonotype was counted once. Its antigen is not known. Being one base from a much bigger clone, this may be a read error. This rearrangement joins TRBV12-3 or TRBV12-4 to TRBJ1-1, with a tentative D call TRBD1 (5 bases). The origin of this receptor is a human donor in good health (CMV status not recorded). Some clones in this sample may be carry-over from other donors' samples. The specimen sequenced was PBMCs. The CDR3 DNA sequence: TGTACCAGCAGTTATGACAGACTGAACACTGAAGCTTTCTTT. This gives the protein CTSSYDRLNTEAFF.